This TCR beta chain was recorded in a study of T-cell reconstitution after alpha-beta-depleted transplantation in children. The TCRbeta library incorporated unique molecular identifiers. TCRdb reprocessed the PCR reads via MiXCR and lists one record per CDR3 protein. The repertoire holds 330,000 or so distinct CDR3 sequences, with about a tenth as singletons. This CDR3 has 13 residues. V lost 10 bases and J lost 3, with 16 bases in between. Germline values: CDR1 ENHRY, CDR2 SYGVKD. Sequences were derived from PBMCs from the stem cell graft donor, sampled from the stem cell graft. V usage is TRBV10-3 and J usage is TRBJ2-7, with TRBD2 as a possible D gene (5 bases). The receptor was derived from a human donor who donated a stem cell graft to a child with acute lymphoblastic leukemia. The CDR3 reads CASQAADHYEQYF. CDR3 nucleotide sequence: TGTGCCAGCCAAGCAGCGGACCACTACGAGCAGTACTTC.